This entry lists 2 T cell receptor beta chains sequenced from one sample in a study of early T cells in non-severe SARS-CoV-2 infection. TCRdb processed the 5' RACE reads anew with MiXCR; each CDR3 protein has one entry. The table has around 40,000 distinct CDR3 sequences, approximately 6% seen once. Material: whole blood. The receptor source for this set is an adult who was a healthcare worker with PCR-confirmed SARS-CoV-2 infection or an uninfected control (not recorded which).

The chain links TRBV12-3 or TRBV12-4 to TRBJ1-5, with 7 nucleotides matching TRBD1. With 5 bases clipped from V and 6 bases from J, the junction kept 10 bases outside the gene matches. The CDR3 length is 15 residues. This CDR3 is CASSVQGRGVQPQHF. In nucleotides, the CDR3 is TGTGCCAGCAGTGTACAGGGGCGCGGGGTTCAGCCCCAGCATTTT.

This rearrangement joins TRBV12-3 or TRBV12-4 to TRBJ1-2; D unresolved. The CDR3 is 12 amino acids. Trimming stripped 3 bases from V and 5 bases from J, with 7 bases between. CDR3 in amino acids: CASSFNNYGYTF. The DNA of the CDR3 is TGTGCCAGCAGTTTTAACAATTATGGCTACACCTTC.